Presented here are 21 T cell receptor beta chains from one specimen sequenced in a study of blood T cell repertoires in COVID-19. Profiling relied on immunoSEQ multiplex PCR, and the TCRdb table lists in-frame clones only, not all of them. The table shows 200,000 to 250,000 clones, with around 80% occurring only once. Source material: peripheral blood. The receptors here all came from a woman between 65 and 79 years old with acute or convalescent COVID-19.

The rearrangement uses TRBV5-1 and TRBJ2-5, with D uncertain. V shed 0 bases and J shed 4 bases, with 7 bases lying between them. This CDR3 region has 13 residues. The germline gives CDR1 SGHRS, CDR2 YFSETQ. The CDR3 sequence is CASSLVTGETQYF. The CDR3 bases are TGCGCCAGCAGCTTGGTTACCGGAGAGACCCAGTACTTC.

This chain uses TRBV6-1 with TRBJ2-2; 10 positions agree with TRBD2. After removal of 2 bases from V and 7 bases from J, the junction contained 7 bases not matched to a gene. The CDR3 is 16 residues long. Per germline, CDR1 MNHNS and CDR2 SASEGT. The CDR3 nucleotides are TGTGCCAGCAGTGAAAGGCTAGCGGGAGCCGGCGGGGAGCTGTTTTTT. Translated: CASSERLAGAGGELFF.

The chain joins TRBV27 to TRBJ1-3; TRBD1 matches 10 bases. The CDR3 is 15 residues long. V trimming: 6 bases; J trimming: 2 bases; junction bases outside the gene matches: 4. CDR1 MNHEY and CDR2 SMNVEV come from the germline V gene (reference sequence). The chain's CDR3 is CASSRQGAAGNTIYF. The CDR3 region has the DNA TGTGCCAGCAGCCGACAGGGGGCAGCTGGAAACACCATATATTTT.

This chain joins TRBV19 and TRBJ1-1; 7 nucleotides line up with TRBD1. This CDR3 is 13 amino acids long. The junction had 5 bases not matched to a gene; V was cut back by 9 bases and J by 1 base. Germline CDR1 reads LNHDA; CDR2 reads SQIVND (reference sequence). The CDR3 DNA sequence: TGTGCCAGCCGGGACAGACAGAACACTGAAGCTTTCTTT. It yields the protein CASRDRQNTEAFF.

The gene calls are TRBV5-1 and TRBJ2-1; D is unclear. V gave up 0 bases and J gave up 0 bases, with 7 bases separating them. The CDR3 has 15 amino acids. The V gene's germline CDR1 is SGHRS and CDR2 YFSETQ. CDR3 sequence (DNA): TGCGCCAGCAGCTTGGAGGCTAGCTCCTACAATGAGCAGTTCTTC. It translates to CASSLEASSYNEQFF. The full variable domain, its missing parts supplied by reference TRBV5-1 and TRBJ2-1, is KAGVTQTPRYLIKTRGQQVTLSCSPISGHRSVSWYQQTPGQGLQFLFEYFSETQRNKGNFPGRFSGRQFSNSRSEMNVSTLELGDSALYLCASSLEASSYNEQFFGPGTRLTVL.

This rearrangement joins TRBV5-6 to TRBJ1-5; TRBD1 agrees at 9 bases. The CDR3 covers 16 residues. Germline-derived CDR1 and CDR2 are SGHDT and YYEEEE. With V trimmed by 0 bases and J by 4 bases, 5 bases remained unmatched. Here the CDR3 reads CASSLGPGQGNQPQHF. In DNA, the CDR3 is TGTGCCAGCAGCTTGGGCCCGGGACAGGGTAATCAGCCCCAGCATTTT.

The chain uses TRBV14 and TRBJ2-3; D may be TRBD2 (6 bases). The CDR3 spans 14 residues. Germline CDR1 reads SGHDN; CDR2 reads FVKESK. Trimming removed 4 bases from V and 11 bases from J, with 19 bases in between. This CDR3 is CASSPRAGPREQYF. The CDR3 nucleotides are TGTGCCAGCAGCCCTCGGGCGGGGCCAAGGGAGCAGTATTTT.

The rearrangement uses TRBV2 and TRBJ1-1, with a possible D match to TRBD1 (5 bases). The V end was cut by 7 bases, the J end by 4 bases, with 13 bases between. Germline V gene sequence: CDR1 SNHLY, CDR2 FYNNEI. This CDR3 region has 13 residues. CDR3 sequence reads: CASMGGSGTEAFF. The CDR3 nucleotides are TGTGCCAGCATGGGGGGTAGTGGCACTGAAGCTTTCTTT.

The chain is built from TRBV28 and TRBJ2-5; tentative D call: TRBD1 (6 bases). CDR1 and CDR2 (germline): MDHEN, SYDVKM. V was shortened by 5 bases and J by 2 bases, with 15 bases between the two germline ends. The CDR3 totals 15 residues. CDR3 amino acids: CASSMGQGEQETQYF. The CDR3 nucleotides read TGTGCCAGCAGTATGGGACAAGGAGAACAAGAGACCCAGTACTTC.

CDR3 protein: CARSSENDQPQHF. CDR3 DNA sequence: TGTGCCAGAAGCTCTGAGAACGATCAGCCCCAGCATTTT. The chain has TRBV5-3 and TRBJ1-5; D is undetermined. TRBV5-3 is an ORF; its function is uncertain. This CDR3 spans 13 amino acids. The V end lost 3 bases, the J end lost 5 bases, and 9 bases lay between the germline ends.

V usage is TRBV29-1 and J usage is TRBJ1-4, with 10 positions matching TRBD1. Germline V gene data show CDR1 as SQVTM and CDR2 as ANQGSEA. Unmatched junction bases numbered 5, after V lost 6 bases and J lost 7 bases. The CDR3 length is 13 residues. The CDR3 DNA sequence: TGCAGCGTCTACGGGACAGGGGCTGAAAAACTGTTTTTT. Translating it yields CSVYGTGAEKLFF.

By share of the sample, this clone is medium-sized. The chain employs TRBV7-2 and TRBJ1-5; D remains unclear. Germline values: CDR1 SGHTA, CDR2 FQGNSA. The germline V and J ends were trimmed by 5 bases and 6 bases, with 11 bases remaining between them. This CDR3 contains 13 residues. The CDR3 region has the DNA TGTGCCAGCAGCCCCGAGGGCGGTCAGCCCCAGCATTTT. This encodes CASSPEGGQPQHF.

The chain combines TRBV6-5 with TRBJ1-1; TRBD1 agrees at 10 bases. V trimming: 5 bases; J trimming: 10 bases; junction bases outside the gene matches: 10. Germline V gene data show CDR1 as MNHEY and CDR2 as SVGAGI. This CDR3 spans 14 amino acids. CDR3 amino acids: CASSLTGTGDGAFF. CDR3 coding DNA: TGTGCCAGCAGTCTTACCGGGACAGGGGACGGAGCTTTCTTT.

The CDR3 region has the DNA TGTGCCAGCAGTGCCGGACAGACCAGCAATCAGCCCCAGCATTTT. Amino acid sequence: CASSAGQTSNQPQHF. The chain is built from TRBV2 and TRBJ1-5; D possibly corresponds to TRBD1 (6 bases). CDR1 SNHLY and CDR2 FYNNEI come from the germline V gene. The V and J ends lost 4 bases and 1 base respectively, with 11 bases between them. The CDR3 extends over 15 amino acids.

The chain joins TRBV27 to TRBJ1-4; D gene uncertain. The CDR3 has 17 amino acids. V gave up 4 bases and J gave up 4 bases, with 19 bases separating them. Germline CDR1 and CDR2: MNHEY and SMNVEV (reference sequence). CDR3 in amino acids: CASSSGPLGAFNEKLFF. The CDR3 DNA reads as TGTGCCAGCAGTTCGGGTCCTCTTGGAGCTTTTAATGAAAAACTGTTTTTT.

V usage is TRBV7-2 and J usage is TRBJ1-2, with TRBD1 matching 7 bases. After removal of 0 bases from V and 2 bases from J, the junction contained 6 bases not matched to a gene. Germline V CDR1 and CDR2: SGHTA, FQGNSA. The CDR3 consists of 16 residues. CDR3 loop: CASSLAQGQRNYGYTF. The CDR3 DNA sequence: TGTGCCAGCAGCTTAGCCCAGGGACAGCGAAACTATGGCTACACCTTC.

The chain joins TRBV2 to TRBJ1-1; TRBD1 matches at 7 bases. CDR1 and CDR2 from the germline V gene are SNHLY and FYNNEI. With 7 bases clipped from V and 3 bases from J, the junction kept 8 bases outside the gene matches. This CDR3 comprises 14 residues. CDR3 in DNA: TGTGCCAGCACCCCGACAGGGATGGACACTGAAGCTTTCTTT. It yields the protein CASTPTGMDTEAFF.

The CDR3 DNA reads TGCAGCGTTGTCGACAGGGGCGGCGAGCAGTACTTC. Translated: CSVVDRGGEQYF. The genes are TRBV29-1 and TRBJ2-7; 8 nucleotides agree with TRBD1. V gave up 4 bases and J gave up 6 bases; unmatched junction bases: 5. Per the germline V gene, CDR1 is SQVTM and CDR2 is ANQGSEA. The CDR3 has 12 amino acids.

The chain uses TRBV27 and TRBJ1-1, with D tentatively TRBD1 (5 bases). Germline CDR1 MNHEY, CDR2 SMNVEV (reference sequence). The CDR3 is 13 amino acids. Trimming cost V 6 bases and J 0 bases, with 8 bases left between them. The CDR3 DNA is TGTGCCAGCAGGACAGAGATGAACACTGAAGCTTTCTTT. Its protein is CASRTEMNTEAFF.

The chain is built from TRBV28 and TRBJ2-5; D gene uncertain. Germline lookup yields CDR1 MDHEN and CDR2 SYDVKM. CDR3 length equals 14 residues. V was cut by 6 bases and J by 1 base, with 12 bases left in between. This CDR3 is CASSQEAPQETQYF. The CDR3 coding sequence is TGTGCCAGCAGCCAAGAAGCACCCCAAGAGACCCAGTACTTC.

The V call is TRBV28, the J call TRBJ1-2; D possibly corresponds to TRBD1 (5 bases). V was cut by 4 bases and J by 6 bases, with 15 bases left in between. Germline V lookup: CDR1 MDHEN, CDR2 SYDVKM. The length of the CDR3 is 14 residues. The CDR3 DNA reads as TGTGCCAGCAGTTACCCCCAGGGCTTTCATGGCTACACCTTC. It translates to CASSYPQGFHGYTF.